This T cell receptor beta chain was sequenced for a study of T cells in Graves' hyperthyroidism and ophthalmopathy. Looking at the study overall: The initial diagnosis was the point when peripheral blood was collected, ahead of any treatment.

This clonotype was found many times. Its specificity is not known. What was amplified from RNA transcripts were TCR beta CDR3 regions. Primed by the HTBI set, a first-round RT-PCR was run on the TCR CDR3. TCRdb used MiXCR to reprocess the multiplex PCR reads, holding one entry per CDR3 protein. This table has some 550,000 distinct CDR3 sequences, less than 25% appearing once. Exclusion of patients followed from uncontrolled infection, other autoimmune disease, pregnancy or lactation. The CDR3 consists of 14 residues. The V end was cut by 3 bases, the J end by 6 bases, with 11 bases between. Whole-study findings and limits: Ophthalmopathy prediction by the model preceded onset by a median about 6.8 months. In simple terms, a model built on 13 V-J features told ophthalmopathy apart from stable hyperthyroidism.

The sequence was obtained from a man between 18 and 35 years old with Graves' hyperthyroidism. Material: blood. This chain connects TRBV12-3 or TRBV12-4 to TRBJ2-2, with D perhaps matching TRBD2 (6 bases). Written as DNA, the CDR3 is TGTGCCAGCAGTTTGCGGAGGGCACCCGGGGAGCTGTTTTTT. This translates into CASSLRRAPGELFF.